The clone carrying this T cell receptor beta chain was seen once. Its antigen is not identified. The CDR3 is 13 amino acids. CDR1 and CDR2 (germline): SQVTM, ANQGSEA. The V gene lost 1 base and the J gene lost 6 bases, with 10 bases spanning the gap. The treatment: oral pan-JAK inhibitor, 5-10 mg twice daily. Investigators sorted PBMCs to obtain both CD4+ and CD8+ T cells. This sample is part of a study of CD8+ T cells in alopecia areata. Points from the study as a whole: Patients displayed less clarity in TCR sharing than mice, a finding possibly related to HLA. During tofacitinib treatment, many expanded lesional clones remained in scalp and blood. Links between baseline CD8+ expansion and response need larger treated cohorts.

Sequencing templates came from extracted RNA that was reverse transcribed into cDNA. The assay was immunoSEQ multiplex PCR, and TCRdb's table has in-frame clones only and misses some. Of fewer than 150,000 clones listed, roughly four fifths are singletons. The TCR originated in a human donor with alopecia areata. The V call is TRBV29-1, the J call TRBJ1-3, with TRBD1 as a possible D gene (5 bases). Sequenced here: CD8+ T cells sorted from blood, sampled at week 4, from a patient treated with tofacitinib. The CDR3 DNA sequence: TGCAGCGTTGAAGGCAGGGAGGAAAACACCATATATTTT. Residues: CSVEGREENTIYF.